A selection of T cell receptor beta chains follows, all from one sample in a study of cytomegalovirus exposure and HLA in healthy donors. Sequencing was performed with immunoSEQ multiplex PCR; in TCRdb, only in-frame clones are kept and a portion is missing. The sample has under 200,000 clones, about 78% seen once. Sequenced material: PBMCs. The receptors originated from a man aged 35-49 years in good health and CMV-seronegative. Both conserved end residues are part of each CDR3. D genes are given only for firm matches. The listing skips clone size in some rows; elsewhere it reads once, few, many or a size class.

CDR3aa: CASSVGVASSPQNEQFF
CDR3nt: TGTGCCAGCAGCGTAGGGGTAGCGAGCTCCCCGCAGAATGAGCAGTTCTTC
d_gene: .
abundance: .
v_gene: TRBV9
j_gene: TRBJ2-1

CDR3aa: CASSDSGSRNEQFF
CDR3nt: TGTGCCAGCAGCGACAGCGGGAGTAGGAATGAGCAGTTCTTC
d_gene: TRBD2
abundance: .
v_gene: TRBV9
j_gene: TRBJ2-1

CDR3aa: CASRERTGGTEAFF
CDR3nt: TGTGCCAGCAGAGAGCGGACAGGGGGGACTGAAGCTTTCTTT
d_gene: TRBD1
abundance: .
v_gene: TRBV5-4
j_gene: TRBJ1-1

CDR3aa: CASSESFGGGPHF
CDR3nt: TGCGCCAGCAGTGAGTCGTTCGGGGGGGGGCCTCACTTC
d_gene: TRBD2
abundance: few
v_gene: TRBV10-2
j_gene: TRBJ2-7

CDR3aa: CASSSQGDEKLFF
CDR3nt: TGTGCCAGCAGCTCACAGGGAGATGAAAAACTGTTTTTT
d_gene: .
abundance: .
v_gene: TRBV5-4
j_gene: TRBJ1-4

CDR3aa: CASRGTPRDGYTF
CDR3nt: TGTGCCAGCCGTGGGACGCCGAGGGATGGCTACACCTTC
d_gene: .
abundance: .
v_gene: TRBV6-1
j_gene: TRBJ1-2

CDR3aa: CASSVDSGNTEAFF
CDR3nt: TGTGCCAGCAGCGTAGACAGTGGGAACACTGAAGCTTTCTTT
d_gene: .
abundance: .
v_gene: TRBV9
j_gene: TRBJ1-1

CDR3aa: CASRFSGTGTLQYF
CDR3nt: TGTGCCAGCAGATTTAGCGGGACGGGTACGCTGCAGTACTTC
d_gene: TRBD2
abundance: .
v_gene: TRBV27
j_gene: TRBJ2-7

CDR3aa: CASSRLSPEGTDTQYF
CDR3nt: TGTGCCAGCAGCCGTCTTTCCCCTGAGGGCACAGATACGCAGTATTTT
d_gene: .
abundance: .
v_gene: TRBV11-2
j_gene: TRBJ2-3

CDR3aa: CASSQESQRTANNSPLHF
CDR3nt: TGCGCCAGCAGCCAAGAATCCCAAAGGACAGCAAATAATTCACCCCTCCACTTT
d_gene: .
abundance: .
v_gene: TRBV4-1
j_gene: TRBJ1-6

CDR3aa: CASSSGIWGFYQQPQHF
CDR3nt: TGTGCCAGCAGCTCGGGAATTTGGGGATTTTATCAACAGCCCCAGCATTTT
d_gene: .
abundance: .
v_gene: TRBV7-9
j_gene: TRBJ1-5

CDR3aa: CASSPLASYEQYF
CDR3nt: TGTGCCAGCAGCCCACTAGCCTCCTACGAGCAGTACTTC
d_gene: .
abundance: .
v_gene: TRBV5-8
j_gene: TRBJ2-7

CDR3aa: CASILTGANTEAFF
CDR3nt: TGTGCCAGTATCCTGACAGGGGCGAACACTGAAGCTTTCTTT
d_gene: TRBD1
abundance: few
v_gene: TRBV19
j_gene: TRBJ1-1

CDR3aa: CASSNKGQFGGRSQFF
CDR3nt: TGTGCCAGCAGCAATAAAGGGCAATTTGGCGGGAGGTCGCAGTTCTTC
d_gene: .
abundance: .
v_gene: TRBV21-1
j_gene: TRBJ2-1

CDR3aa: CASRGTSYEQYF
CDR3nt: TGTGCCAGCAGGGGGACTAGCTACGAGCAGTACTTC
d_gene: TRBD2
abundance: .
v_gene: TRBV5-6
j_gene: TRBJ2-7

CDR3aa: CASSPQGAKETQYF
CDR3nt: TGTGCCAGCAGCCCCCAGGGGGCGAAAGAGACCCAGTACTTC
d_gene: TRBD1
abundance: .
v_gene: TRBV27
j_gene: TRBJ2-5

CDR3aa: CASSPQDRLPLHF
CDR3nt: TGTGCCAGCAGCCCACAGGACCGTCTCCCCCTCCACTTT
d_gene: .
abundance: .
v_gene: TRBV7-2
j_gene: TRBJ1-6

CDR3aa: CAISRFTSGGQGQFF
CDR3nt: TGTGCCATCAGTCGGTTCACTAGCGGGGGCCAAGGGCAGTTCTTC
d_gene: TRBD2
abundance: .
v_gene: TRBV10-3
j_gene: TRBJ2-1

CDR3aa: CSVEGAGETQYF
CDR3nt: TGCAGCGTTGAGGGGGCCGGGGAGACCCAGTACTTC
d_gene: .
abundance: .
v_gene: TRBV29-1
j_gene: TRBJ2-5

CDR3aa: CASSIGLGGNEQFF
CDR3nt: TGTGCCAGTAGTATAGGGCTAGGGGGAAATGAGCAGTTCTTC
d_gene: .
abundance: .
v_gene: TRBV19
j_gene: TRBJ2-1